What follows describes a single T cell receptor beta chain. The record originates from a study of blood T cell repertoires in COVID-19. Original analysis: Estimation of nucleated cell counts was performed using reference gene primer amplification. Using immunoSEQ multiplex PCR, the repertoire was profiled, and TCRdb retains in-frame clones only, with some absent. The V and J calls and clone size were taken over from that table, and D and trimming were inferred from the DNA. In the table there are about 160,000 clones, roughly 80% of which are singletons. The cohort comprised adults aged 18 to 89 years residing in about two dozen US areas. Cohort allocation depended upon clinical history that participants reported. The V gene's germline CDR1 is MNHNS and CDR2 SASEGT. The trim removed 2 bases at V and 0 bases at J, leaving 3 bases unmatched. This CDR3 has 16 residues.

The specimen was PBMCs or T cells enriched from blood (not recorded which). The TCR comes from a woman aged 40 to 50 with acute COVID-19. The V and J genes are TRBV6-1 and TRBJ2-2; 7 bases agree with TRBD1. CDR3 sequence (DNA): TGTGCCAGCAGTGAACGAGGGGGCGCGAACACCGGGGAGCTGTTTTTT. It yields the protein CASSERGGANTGELFF.